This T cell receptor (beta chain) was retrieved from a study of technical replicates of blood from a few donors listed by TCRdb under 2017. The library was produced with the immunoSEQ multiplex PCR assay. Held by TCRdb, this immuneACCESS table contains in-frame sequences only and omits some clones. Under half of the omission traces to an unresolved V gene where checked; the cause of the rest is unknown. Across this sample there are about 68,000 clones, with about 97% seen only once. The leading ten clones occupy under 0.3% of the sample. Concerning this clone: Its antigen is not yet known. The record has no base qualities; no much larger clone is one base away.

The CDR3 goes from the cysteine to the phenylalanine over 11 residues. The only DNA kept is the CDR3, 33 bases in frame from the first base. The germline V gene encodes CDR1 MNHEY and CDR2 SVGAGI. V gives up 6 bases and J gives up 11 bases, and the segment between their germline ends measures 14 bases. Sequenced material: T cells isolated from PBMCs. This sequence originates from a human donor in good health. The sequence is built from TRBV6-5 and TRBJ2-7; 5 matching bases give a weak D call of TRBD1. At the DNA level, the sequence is TGTGCCAGCAGATTCACAGGTACGGAGTACTTC. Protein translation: CASRFTGTEYF.